These 24 T cell receptor beta chains were all obtained from the same sample, sequenced in a study of blood T cell repertoires in COVID-19 (dated by TCRdb to 2020 to 2021). Libraries were made using the immunoSEQ multiplex PCR assay. TCRdb re-hosts the immuneACCESS table, in-frame sequences only. Its copies lack some clones; in the studies checked, an unresolved V gene accounts for under half of them, and the cause for the rest is not known. This sample comprises 95,000 to 100,000 clones, around 87% of them detected only once. The ten largest clones represent around 10% of the sample. Material for sequencing was peripheral blood. These receptors all come from a woman younger than 45 with acute or convalescent COVID-19.

The chain is built from TRBV7-2 and TRBJ2-3, with D perhaps matching TRBD2 (6 bases). Trimming left V 0 bases short and J 4 bases short, with 14 bases between. Germline CDR1 reads SGHTA; CDR2 reads FQGNSA. The CDR3 runs to 16 residues. CDR3 residues: CASSLAASVLPDTQYF. The CDR3 DNA follows: TGTGCCAGCAGCTTAGCGGCTAGCGTTTTGCCAGATACGCAGTATTTT.

There are a few counts of this clone. V and J are TRBV7-3 and TRBJ1-6; D possibly corresponds to TRBD1 (6 bases). The germline CDR1 and CDR2 sequences are SGHTA and FQGTGA. The germline V and J ends were trimmed by 5 bases and 0 bases, with 8 bases remaining between them. The CDR3 consists of 15 residues. In DNA, the CDR3 is TGTGCCAGCAGCCCGGACAGCTCCTATAATTCACCCCTCCACTTT. This codes for CASSPDSSYNSPLHF.

The CDR3 loop is CASSLDPIQGASNEQFF. For the CDR3, the DNA is TGTGCCAGCAGCTTGGACCCGATACAGGGGGCCTCCAATGAGCAGTTCTTC. This chain connects TRBV5-5 to TRBJ2-1; TRBD1 matches at 9 bases. Germline loops: CDR1 SGHKS, CDR2 YYEKEE (reference sequence). V shed 0 bases and J 6 bases; nucleotides not matched to a gene: 10. This CDR3 is 17 amino acids long.

The rearrangement uses TRBV11-2 and TRBJ1-2; TRBD1 agrees at 7 bases. The germline CDR1 and CDR2 sequences are SGHAT and FQNNGV. The CDR3 has 14 amino acids. Trimming took 3 bases from V and 0 from J; bases not matched to a gene: 1. The CDR3 DNA reads as TGTGCCAGCAGCTTTGACAGGGCTAACTATGGCTACACCTTC. It yields the protein CASSFDRANYGYTF.

This clone showed up just a few times. The chain employs TRBV27 and TRBJ2-7, with D possibly TRBD2 on 6 matching bases. The CDR3 has 14 residues. The germline V gene has CDR1 MNHEY and CDR2 SMNVEV (reference sequence). Trimming removed 6 bases at V and 5 bases at J, with 17 bases between. CDR3 in DNA: TGTGCCAGCAGATCCCAGCTAGCGTTCCACGAGCAGTACTTC. It translates to CASRSQLAFHEQYF.

The chain recombines TRBV7-8 with TRBJ1-2; D may be TRBD1 (5 bases). The CDR3 is 13 residues long. V lost 6 bases and J lost 2, with 10 bases in between. Germline V gives CDR1 SGHVS, CDR2 FQNEAQ. Written as DNA, the CDR3 is TGTGCCAGCAGTTTTGACAGAAACTATGGCTACACCTTC. Protein sequence: CASSFDRNYGYTF.

This clone appeared once. The chain is built from TRBV28 and TRBJ1-2, with D maybe TRBD1 (5 bases). The germline V and J ends were trimmed by 5 bases and 5 bases, with 21 bases remaining between them. Germline V gene sequence: CDR1 MDHEN, CDR2 SYDVKM. The CDR3 runs to 16 residues. CDR3 protein: CASSAQRRGATYGYTF. In DNA form, the CDR3 reads TGTGCCAGCAGTGCGCAACGACGCGGGGCGACTTATGGCTACACCTTC.

The J gene is TRBJ2-2, the V gene TRBV18, with no clear D. V dropped 3 bases and J dropped 5 bases, with 10 bases sitting between them. This CDR3 comprises 14 residues. The germline V gene encodes CDR1 KGHSH and CDR2 LQKENI. As DNA, the CDR3 is TGTGCCAGCTCACCGGAGAGTGTGACCGGGGAGCTGTTTTTT. It encodes CASSPESVTGELFF.

The chain links TRBV29-1 to TRBJ1-2, with a possible D match to TRBD1 (5 bases). The CDR3 extends over 12 amino acids. V was cut by 4 bases and J by 4 bases, with 10 bases left in between. The germline V gene has CDR1 SQVTM and CDR2 ANQGSEA. Here the CDR3 reads CSVAGDRYGYTF. The CDR3 DNA reads as TGCAGCGTTGCGGGGGACCGCTATGGCTACACCTTC.

This clone was counted once. V usage is TRBV6-6 and J usage is TRBJ1-1; TRBD1 aligns across 9 bases. The germline CDR1 and CDR2 sequences are MNHNY and SVGAGI (reference sequence). J was trimmed by 5 bases and V by 8 bases; bases with no gene match: 12. This CDR3 region has 15 residues. DNA of the CDR3: TGTGCCAGCGGACCCGTAGGACAGGGGCGTACTGAAGCTTTCTTT. Amino acids: CASGPVGQGRTEAFF.

The CDR3 loop reads CASSAQYGVSGGNEQFF. The CDR3 DNA reads as TGTGCCAGCAGCGCCCAGTACGGGGTTAGCGGGGGAAATGAGCAGTTCTTC. The chain uses TRBV9 and TRBJ2-1; 9 bases are a match to TRBD2. Germline V CDR1 and CDR2: SGDLS, YYNGEE. Trimming removed 3 bases from V and 7 bases from J; junction bases left unmatched: 14. The CDR3 covers 17 residues.

CDR3 residues: CAISDTSVGETLHF. The CDR3 nucleotides are TGTGCCATCAGTGACACCAGCGTAGGAGAAACCCTCCACTTT. The rearrangement links TRBV10-3 to TRBJ1-6; D not certain. Trimming cost V 3 bases and J 14 bases, with 17 bases left between them. The V gene's germline CDR1 is ENHRY and CDR2 SYGVKD. This CDR3 contains 14 residues.

The chain uses TRBV6-5 and TRBJ2-1; TRBD1 aligns across 8 bases. The CDR3 totals 15 residues. The trim removed 0 bases at V and 5 bases at J, leaving 3 bases unmatched. CDR1 is MNHEY and CDR2 is SVGAGI in the germline V gene. Here the CDR3 DNA reads TGTGCCAGCAGTTACTCTGAGACAGGGGACAATGAGCAGTTCTTC. Protein product: CASSYSETGDNEQFF.

The rearrangement joins TRBV19 to TRBJ1-5, with TRBD1 matching 7 bases. Germline V CDR1 and CDR2: LNHDA, SQIVND (reference sequence). The V segment lost 3 bases and the J segment 1 base; nucleotides outside the gene matches: 3. The CDR3 totals 15 residues. The CDR3 region is CASSMIGGSNQPQHF. Here the CDR3 DNA reads TGTGCCAGTAGTATGATAGGGGGCAGCAATCAGCCCCAGCATTTT.

The rearrangement uses TRBV7-9 and TRBJ1-1, with TRBD1 matching over 7 bases. The CDR3 runs 15 residues. Trimming took 5 bases from V and 1 from J; bases not matched to a gene: 7. Germline V gene lookup returns CDR1 SEHNR and CDR2 FQNEAQ (reference sequence). The CDR3 nucleotides are TGTGCCAGCAGCCAAAAGGGGGCCGGGAACACTGAAGCTTTCTTT. Translation: CASSQKGAGNTEAFF.

The V gene is TRBV10-3, the J gene TRBJ1-1; D gene uncertain. With 4 bases removed from V and 2 bases from J, the gap between germline ends came to 8 bases. The germline V gene has CDR1 ENHRY and CDR2 SYGVKD. This CDR3 has 13 residues. CDR3 loop: CAISGQSNTEAFF. The CDR3, as DNA: TGTGCCATCAGTGGGCAGTCCAACACTGAAGCTTTCTTT.

This clone has just one count. The chain joins TRBV11-2 to TRBJ2-7, with D perhaps TRBD2 (5 bases). Germline V gene data show CDR1 as SGHAT and CDR2 as FQNNGV. V lost 4 bases to trimming and J lost 0 bases, with 13 bases between them. This CDR3 is built from 15 residues. The CDR3: CASSSADGLSYEQYF. CDR3 bases: TGTGCCAGCAGCTCGGCGGACGGACTCTCCTACGAGCAGTACTTC.

V usage is TRBV5-1 and J usage is TRBJ2-7; 12 nucleotides agree with TRBD2. The CDR3 is made up of 15 amino acids. Germline CDR1 reads SGHRS; CDR2 reads YFSETQ. V was clipped by 3 bases and J by 2 bases; unmatched bases: 3. CDR3 protein: CASSSGLAGPYEQYF. CDR3 bases: TGCGCCAGCAGCTCTGGACTAGCGGGGCCCTACGAGCAGTACTTC.

V and J are TRBV6-6 and TRBJ1-2, with D possibly TRBD1 on 6 matching bases. CDR1 and CDR2 from the germline V gene are MNHNY and SVGAGI (reference sequence). The CDR3 sequence is 15 residues long. The V and J ends lost 2 bases and 6 bases respectively, with 16 bases between them. This CDR3 reads CASSYRGGETDGYTF. CDR3 coding DNA: TGTGCCAGCAGTTACCGGGGGGGCGAGACGGATGGCTACACCTTC.

This clone has a single count. The chain carries TRBV3-1 (or the pseudogene TRBV3-2) and TRBJ1-2; TRBD1 might be the D (5 bases). The CDR3 runs to 13 residues. Trimming stripped 4 bases from V and 13 bases from J, with 19 bases between. The germline V gene encodes CDR1 LGHDT and CDR2 YNNKEL (reference sequence). The CDR3 reads CASSLLREGQGTF. CDR3 bases: TGTGCCAGCAGCCTTCTACGGGAGGGGCAGGGCACCTTC.

The chain is built from TRBV5-1 and TRBJ2-1; tentative D call: TRBD2 (6 bases). CDR1 and CDR2 (germline): SGHRS, YFSETQ. This CDR3 contains 14 residues. V gave up 0 bases and J gave up 9 bases, with 13 bases separating them. CDR3 in amino acids: CASSLEAGRVEQFF. Here the CDR3 DNA reads TGCGCCAGCAGCTTGGAGGCGGGGCGGGTTGAGCAGTTCTTC. The complete variable domain, with remaining parts taken from reference TRBV5-1 and TRBJ2-1, reads KAGVTQTPRYLIKTRGQQVTLSCSPISGHRSVSWYQQTPGQGLQFLFEYFSETQRNKGNFPGRFSGRQFSNSRSEMNVSTLELGDSALYLCASSLEAGRVEQFFGPGTRLTVL.

The J gene is TRBJ2-1, the V gene TRBV7-3, with 10 bases identical to TRBD2. Trimming took 5 bases from V and 1 from J; bases not matched to a gene: 5. The CDR3 totals 16 residues. Germline assignment: CDR1 SGHTA and CDR2 FQGTGA. DNA of the CDR3: TGTGCCAGCAGCCACCTAGCGGGGGAGTCCTACAATGAGCAGTTCTTC. Protein sequence: CASSHLAGESYNEQFF. The whole variable domain, remainder taken from reference TRBV7-3 and TRBJ2-1, is GAGVSQTPSNKVTEKGKYVELRCDPISGHTALYWYRQSLGQGPEFLIYFQGTGAADDSGLPNDRFFAVRPEGSVSTLKIQRTERGDSAVYLCASSHLAGESYNEQFFGPGTRLTVL.

The chain combines TRBV4-2 with TRBJ2-5; TRBD2 matches 11 bases. Per the germline V gene, CDR1 is LGHNA and CDR2 is YNFKEQ. This CDR3 contains 16 residues. J lost 1 base, V lost 5 bases, and 6 bases had no gene match. In nucleotides, the CDR3 is TGTGCCAGCAGCTCTCGACTAGCGGGGCCCCAAGAGACCCAGTACTTC. This codes for CASSSRLAGPQETQYF.

The chain recombines TRBV3-1 (or the pseudogene TRBV3-2) with TRBJ2-7, with D uncertain. Germline V gene lookup returns CDR1 LGHDT and CDR2 YNNKEL (reference sequence). This CDR3 has 14 amino acids. Trimming shortened V by 1 base and J by 3 bases, and 10 bases separated the two germline ends. The CDR3 sequence is CASSQANSIYEQYF. The CDR3 DNA reads TGTGCCAGCAGCCAAGCGAACTCGATCTACGAGCAGTACTTC.